The present T cell receptor (beta chain) was sequenced within a study of T cells after yellow fever vaccination. Overall study findings and caveats: The appearance of a small share of clonotypes in both CD4 and CD8 compartments was observed.

Each CDR3 protein is one row after TCRdb ran MiXCR on the 5' RACE reads. The sample has hundreds of thousands of distinct CDR3 sequences, approximately 15% seen once. The CDR3 sequence is 13 residues long. Looked up from germline, CDR1 is ENHRY and CDR2 is SYGVKD. The germline V and J ends were trimmed by 8 bases and 5 bases, with 16 bases remaining between them. Comments on this clonotype: What it binds is unknown.

The specimen comprised PBMCs, sampled on the day of the yellow fever booster vaccination. The V call is TRBV10-3, the J call TRBJ2-7; D perhaps matches TRBD2 (6 bases). The clonotype originates from a man younger than 45 who received the YFV17D yellow fever vaccine. CDR3: CAICRDSGDEQYF. The CDR3 DNA reads TGTGCCATCTGTCGGGACTCCGGGGACGAGCAGTACTTC.